This T cell receptor beta chain came from a study of OX40 agonist ivuxolimab in advanced cancers. Study summary: Earlier anti-PD-1, anti-PD-L1 or anti-CTLA-4 therapy was permitted; 40% had received some.

CDR1 SGHRS and CDR2 YFSETQ come from the germline V gene. The CDR3 loop spans 17 amino acids. Unmatched junction bases numbered 17, after V lost 3 bases and J lost 12 bases. The assay was immunoSEQ multiplex PCR, and TCRdb's table has in-frame clones only and misses some. Among 45,000 to 65,000 clones listed, 80% to 85% were seen once. The rearrangement links TRBV5-1 to TRBJ2-1; 11 bases map to TRBD2. The sample consisted of CD4+ or CD8+ T cells sorted from blood, taken in a trial of the OX40 agonist ivuxolimab. The clonotype comes from an adult with an advanced solid tumor such as melanoma, head and neck, liver or kidney cancer. CDR3 bases: TGCGCCAGCAGCTCACAAACTCCGGGACTAGCGGTGGTCGGGCAGTTCTTC. It codes for CASSSQTPGLAVVGQFF.